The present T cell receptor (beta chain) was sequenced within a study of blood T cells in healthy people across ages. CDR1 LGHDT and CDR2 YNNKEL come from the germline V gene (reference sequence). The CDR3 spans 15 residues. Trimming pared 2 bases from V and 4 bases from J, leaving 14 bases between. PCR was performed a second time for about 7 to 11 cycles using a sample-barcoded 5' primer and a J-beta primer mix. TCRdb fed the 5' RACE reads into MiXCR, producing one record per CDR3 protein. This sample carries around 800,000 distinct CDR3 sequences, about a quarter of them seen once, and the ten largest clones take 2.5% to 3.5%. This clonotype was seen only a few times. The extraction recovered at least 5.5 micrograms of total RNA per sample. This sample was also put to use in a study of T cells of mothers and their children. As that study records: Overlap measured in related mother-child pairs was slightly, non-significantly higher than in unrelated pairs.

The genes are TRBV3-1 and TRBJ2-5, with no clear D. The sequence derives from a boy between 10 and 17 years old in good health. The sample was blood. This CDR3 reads CASSQLGPGLETQYF. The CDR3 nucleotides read TGTGCCAGCAGCCAATTAGGACCCGGCCTAGAGACCCAGTACTTC.